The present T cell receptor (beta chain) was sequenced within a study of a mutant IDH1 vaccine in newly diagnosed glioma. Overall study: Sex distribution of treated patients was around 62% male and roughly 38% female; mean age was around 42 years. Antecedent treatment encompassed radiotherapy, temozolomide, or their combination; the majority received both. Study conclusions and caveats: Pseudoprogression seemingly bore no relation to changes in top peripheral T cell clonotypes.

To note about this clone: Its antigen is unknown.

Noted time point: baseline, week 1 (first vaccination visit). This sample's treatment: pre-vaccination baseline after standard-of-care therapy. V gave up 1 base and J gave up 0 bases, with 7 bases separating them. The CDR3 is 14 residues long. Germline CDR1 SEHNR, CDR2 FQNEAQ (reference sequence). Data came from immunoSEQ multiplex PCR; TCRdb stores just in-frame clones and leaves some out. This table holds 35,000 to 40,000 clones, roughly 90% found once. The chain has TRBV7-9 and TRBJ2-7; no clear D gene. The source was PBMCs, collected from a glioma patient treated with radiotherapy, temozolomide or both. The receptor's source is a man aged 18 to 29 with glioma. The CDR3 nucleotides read TGTGCCAGCAGCTTAGACCCCTTCTCCTACGAGCAGTACTTC. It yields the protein CASSLDPFSYEQYF.